This record looks at one T cell receptor beta chain sequence and its context. Its recognized antigen is unknown. Base qualities are not provided; no much larger clone lies one nucleotide away. The data stem from a study of Ad26.COV2.S vaccination and SARS-CoV-2 variants (dated by TCRdb to the early 2020s). About the full investigation: The specificity and breadth of SARS-CoV-2-reactive T cell receptors after Ad26.COV2.S vaccination were assessed by TCRbeta repertoire sequencing. A total of around 32 samples were included in the TCR-sequenced set, comprising 19 Ad26.COV2.S vaccine recipients, 5 placebo recipients and 8 SARS-CoV-2 convalescent individuals. Overall results and qualifications from the work: Ad26.COV2.S recipients had higher spike-specific TCR breadth than placebo recipients (P = 0.0014). Vaccine and placebo recipients had similar non-spike TCR breadth, a finding consistent with the vaccine containing only spike. The authors noted that total T cell responses may have been underestimated by the TCR breadth and depth analyses. Substantial breadth of spike-specific CD8+ and CD4+ T cell responses was reported after vaccination.

The immunoSEQ Assay was the method used to sequence TCRbeta CDR3 regions. After extraction, genomic DNA underwent amplification by bias-controlled multiplex PCR, followed by high-throughput sequencing. The paper's data handling went like this. Collapsing and filtering of sequences were performed to quantify the absolute abundance of each unique TCRbeta CDR3 region. Usable DNA was measured by amplifying reference genes present in all nucleated cells, and TCRbeta template counts were normalized to that usable DNA to estimate T cell fraction. Repertoire TCRs were annotated as SARS-CoV-2-specific by exact matching of V gene, CDR3 amino acid sequence and J gene to a known reactive TCR set. The reference SARS-CoV-2 TCR set came from MIRA and was filtered for enrichment in COVID-19-positive ImmuneCODE repertoires, removing public or cross-reactive TCRs. Using the MIRA antigens, annotated TCRs were further analysed by specific ORF or by position within an ORF. Breadth was defined as annotated unique rearrangements over total unique productive rearrangements; depth was the summed frequency of those rearrangements. Group comparisons of TCR breadth used two-sided Wilcoxon rank-sum tests. TCRdb limited this immuneACCESS table to in-frame rearrangements with V and J called. A share of clones is missing; checked studies link under half to unresolved V genes, and the rest is unexplained. V, J and clone size are those of that table, while D and trimming were read from the DNA. The sample includes about 350,000 clones, with around 92% observed a single time. The top ten constitute around 4% of the sample.

In the paper's terms, the time point label means: individuals recovered from natural SARS-CoV-2 infection. A distance of 12 bases separates the germline ends of V and J, which lose 0 bases and 0 bases respectively. From the cysteine up to the phenylalanine, the CDR3 has a length of 18 residues. Just the 54-base CDR3 DNA is kept, in frame starting at base 1. CDR1 and CDR2 (SGHDN, FVKESK) derive from the germline V gene. The specimen comprised peripheral blood, sampled after recovery from COVID-19. The rearrangement joined TRBV14 to TRBJ2-6; TRBD2 could be the D gene, as 5 bases match. The source of this sequence is a human donor who had recovered from COVID-19. The DNA is TGTGCCAGCAGCCAAGATCAGGCGGGCCTCTCTGGGGCCAACGTCCTGACTTTC. Protein translation: CASSQDQAGLSGANVLTF.